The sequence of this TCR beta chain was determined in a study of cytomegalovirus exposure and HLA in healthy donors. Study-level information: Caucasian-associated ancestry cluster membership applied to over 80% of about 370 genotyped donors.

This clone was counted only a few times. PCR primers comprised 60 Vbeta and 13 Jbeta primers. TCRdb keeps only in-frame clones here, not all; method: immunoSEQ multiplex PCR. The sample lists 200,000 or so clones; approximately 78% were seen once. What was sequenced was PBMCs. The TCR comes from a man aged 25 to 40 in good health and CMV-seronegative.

The CDR3 reads CASSYSTFEQFF. The CDR3 region has the DNA TGTGCCAGCAGTTACTCGACTTTTGAGCAGTTCTTC. V and J are TRBV6-6 and TRBJ2-1; D remains unclear. The CDR3 covers 12 residues. Trimming removed 0 bases at V and 9 bases at J, with 6 bases between. Germline lookup yields CDR1 MNHNY and CDR2 SVGAGI (reference sequence).